One and the same sample provided the 23 T cell receptor beta chains below, sequenced in a study of PD-1 blockade in mismatch repair-deficient tumors. The data were produced by immunoSEQ multiplex PCR, yet TCRdb's version contains in-frame clones alone and is incomplete. The sample has about 22,000 clones; approximately 85% are singletons. The starting material was peripheral blood, obtained 2 weeks after starting pembrolizumab. Every receptor here comes from an adult with mismatch repair-deficient cancer.

This sequence joins TRBV4-1 and TRBJ2-1; 10 nucleotides align to TRBD2. The CDR3 totals 15 residues. CDR1 MGHRA and CDR2 YSYEKL come from the germline V gene. Germline trimming cut 8 bases from V and 2 bases from J; bases unmatched to any gene: 6. The CDR3 is CASERAGGTYNEQFF. Here the CDR3 DNA reads TGCGCCAGCGAACGAGCGGGAGGGACCTACAATGAGCAGTTCTTC.

This clone has just one count. V is TRBV19 and J is TRBJ2-3; D may be TRBD2 (6 bases). The CDR3 consists of 13 residues. The V end lost 6 bases, the J end lost 6 bases, and 13 bases lay between the germline ends. CDR1 and CDR2 (germline): LNHDA, SQIVND (reference sequence). The chain's CDR3 is CASSTSGTDTQYF. In nucleotides, the CDR3 is TGTGCCAGTAGCACTTCGGGGACTGATACGCAGTATTTT.

V gene TRBV19 combines with J gene TRBJ2-1, with TRBD1 identical over 7 bases. The CDR3 totals 15 residues. Trimming at V came to 9 bases and at J to 4 bases, leaving 12 bases not matched to a gene. Germline V CDR1 and CDR2: LNHDA, SQIVND (reference sequence). The CDR3 loop reads CASRMSGTAYNEQFF. In nucleotides, the CDR3 is TGTGCCAGCCGCATGTCCGGGACAGCTTACAATGAGCAGTTCTTC. The full variable domain, rest sourced from reference TRBV19 and TRBJ2-1, is DGGITQSPKYLFRKEGQNVTLSCEQNLNHDAMYWYRQDPGQGLRLIYYSQIVNDFQKGDIAEGYSVSREKKESFPLTVTSAQKNPTAFYLCASRMSGTAYNEQFFGPGTRLTVL.

The genes are TRBV6-1 and TRBJ1-2; 11 nucleotides agree with TRBD1. The J segment lost 6 bases and the V segment lost 7 bases, leaving 4 bases of the junction unmatched. Germline assignment: CDR1 MNHNS and CDR2 SASEGT. The CDR3 runs to 13 residues. For the CDR3, the DNA is TGTGCCAGCAAGGTGGGACAGGGGGATGGCTACACCTTC. Translation gives CASKVGQGDGYTF.

This clone has a single count. This chain joins TRBV10-3 and TRBJ1-2; 8 bases are a match to TRBD1. Losses at the gene ends were 0 bases for V and 4 bases for J; bases not matched to a gene: 4. CDR3 length: 15 amino acids. CDR1 and CDR2 from the germline V gene are ENHRY and SYGVKD. CDR3 nucleotide sequence: TGTGCCATCAGTGAGTCTCCGGGACAGGTCTATGGCTACACCTTC. Translated, it gives CAISESPGQVYGYTF.

This chain joins TRBV5-1 and TRBJ2-3, with 11 bases matching TRBD2. There are 15 residues in the CDR3. Germline CDR1 and CDR2: SGHRS and YFSETQ. With 2 bases clipped from V and 7 bases from J, the junction kept 6 bases outside the gene matches. CDR3 residues: CASSFGSGRGYTQYF. DNA of the CDR3: TGCGCCAGCAGCTTCGGTAGCGGGAGGGGTTATACGCAGTATTTT. Together with reference TRBV5-1 and TRBJ2-3, the CDR3 gives the full variable domain: KAGVTQTPRYLIKTRGQQVTLSCSPISGHRSVSWYQQTPGQGLQFLFEYFSETQRNKGNFPGRFSGRQFSNSRSEMNVSTLELGDSALYLCASSFGSGRGYTQYFGPGTRLTVL.

This chain connects TRBV19 to TRBJ2-7, with D perhaps matching TRBD2 (7 bases). From germline, CDR1 is LNHDA and CDR2 SQIVND (reference sequence). The CDR3 is 17 residues long. V lost 0 bases to trimming and J lost 5 bases, with 20 bases between them. Here the CDR3 reads CASSIEGGGGDTHEQYF. The CDR3 nucleotides read TGTGCCAGTAGTATAGAAGGAGGGGGGGGCGATACCCACGAGCAGTACTTC. Full variable domain (remainder filled in from reference TRBV19 and TRBJ2-7): DGGITQSPKYLFRKEGQNVTLSCEQNLNHDAMYWYRQDPGQGLRLIYYSQIVNDFQKGDIAEGYSVSREKKESFPLTVTSAQKNPTAFYLCASSIEGGGGDTHEQYFGPGTRLTVT.

The chain links TRBV4-1 to TRBJ2-3; 7 bases are a match to TRBD1. With 4 bases clipped from V and 6 bases from J, the junction kept 16 bases outside the gene matches. This CDR3 region has 17 residues. CDR1 is MGHRA and CDR2 is YSYEKL in the germline V gene. The CDR3 loop reads CASSRHATGKLLDTQYF. CDR3 nucleotides: TGCGCCAGCAGCCGCCACGCGACAGGGAAACTGCTTGATACGCAGTATTTT.

The V call is TRBV5-1, the J call TRBJ1-5, with D unclear. Germline CDR1 reads SGHRS; CDR2 reads YFSETQ. CDR3 length equals 15 residues. Trimming shortened V by 0 bases and J by 0 bases, and 7 bases separated the two germline ends. In DNA, the CDR3 is TGCGCCAGCAGCTTGGCGGGTAATAGCAATCAGCCCCAGCATTTT. It specifies CASSLAGNSNQPQHF.

The rearrangement uses TRBV7-3 and TRBJ2-3, with D perhaps matching TRBD2 (5 bases). V was cut by 4 bases and J by 1 base, with 12 bases left in between. The germline gives CDR1 SGHTA, CDR2 FQGTGA. CDR3 length equals 15 residues. CDR3 amino acids: CASSSSGARTDTQYF. The CDR3 DNA sequence: TGTGCCAGCAGCTCGAGCGGAGCCCGCACAGATACGCAGTATTTT.

The rearrangement joins TRBV6-1 to TRBJ1-5, with 7 bases lining up with TRBD1. The ends lost 4 bases at V and 6 bases at J; junction bases unmatched: 6. This CDR3 is 14 amino acids long. Looked up from germline, CDR1 is MNHNS and CDR2 is SASEGT. This CDR3 reads CASSATGPPQPQHF. CDR3 DNA: TGTGCCAGCAGTGCGACAGGGCCGCCTCAGCCCCAGCATTTT.

Concerning this clone: Other DNA variants within this sample encode the same CDR3. The chain uses TRBV7-9 and TRBJ2-5, with TRBD2 matching over 7 bases. The CDR3 is 14 amino acids. Germline CDR1 SEHNR, CDR2 FQNEAQ (reference sequence). V lost 3 bases and J lost 1; bases outside the gene matches: 2. The CDR3 spells CASSLGGGQETQYF. The CDR3 region has the DNA TGTGCCAGCAGCTTGGGGGGGGGCCAAGAGACCCAGTACTTC. Using reference TRBV7-9 and TRBJ2-5 for the parts outside the CDR3, the full variable domain is DTGVSQNPRHKITKRGQNVTFRCDPISEHNRLYWYRQTLGQGPEFLTYFQNEAQLEKSRLLSDRFSAERPKGSFSTLEIQRTEQGDSAMYLCASSLGGGQETQYFGPGTRLLVL.

The J gene is TRBJ2-6, the V gene TRBV4-3; D ambiguous. The CDR3 length is 16 residues. The germline V gene has CDR1 LGHNA and CDR2 YSLEER. V was cut by 0 bases and J by 0 bases, with 6 bases left in between. The CDR3: CASSQDSSSGANVLTF. The DNA for the CDR3 is TGCGCCAGCAGCCAAGACAGCTCCTCTGGGGCCAACGTCCTGACTTTC.

The CDR3 loop reads CASSGPTVPSYEQYF. CDR3 nucleotides: TGTGCCAGCAGTGGGCCGACAGTCCCCTCCTACGAGCAGTACTTC. The rearrangement joins TRBV25-1 to TRBJ2-7; D perhaps matches TRBD1 (5 bases). CDR3 length: 15 amino acids. The V end lost 4 bases, the J end lost 0 bases, and 13 bases lay between the germline ends. The germline V gene encodes CDR1 MGHDK and CDR2 SYGVNS.

The V and J genes are TRBV5-6 and TRBJ2-6; maybe TRBD2 (6 bases). V shed 3 bases and J shed 0 bases, with 16 bases lying between them. The CDR3 is made up of 18 amino acids. The germline gives CDR1 SGHDT, CDR2 YYEEEE. This CDR3 reads CASSSGAGRLSGANVLTF. The CDR3 DNA follows: TGTGCCAGCAGCTCGGGAGCCGGAAGGCTCTCTGGGGCCAACGTCCTGACTTTC.

The chain joins TRBV10-2 to TRBJ2-1, with 9 bases identical to TRBD2. Losses at the gene ends were 0 bases for V and 6 bases for J; bases not matched to a gene: 9. CDR1 is WSHSY and CDR2 is SAAADI in the germline V gene. The CDR3 extends over 17 amino acids. The CDR3, as DNA: TGCGCCAGCAGTGAGTCAGCCCCCGGGACTAGCCTCAATGAGCAGTTCTTC. Amino acids: CASSESAPGTSLNEQFF.

The V gene is TRBV7-2, the J gene TRBJ1-2; D remains ambiguous. The length of the CDR3 is 12 residues. Trimming took 5 bases from V and 3 from J, leaving 7 bases between them. Per germline, CDR1 SGHTA and CDR2 FQGNSA. In DNA, the CDR3 is TGTGCCAGCAGCCCAGGAGACTATGGCTACACCTTC. It is translated as CASSPGDYGYTF.

The CDR3 region is CASSLSFAASTDTQYF. The CDR3 nucleotides read TGTGCCAGCAGTTTATCATTTGCGGCTAGCACAGATACGCAGTATTTT. This chain uses TRBV27 with TRBJ2-3; D unresolved. This CDR3 has 16 amino acids. V was clipped by 0 bases and J by 0 bases, with 10 bases between them. Per the germline V gene, CDR1 is MNHEY and CDR2 is SMNVEV (reference sequence).

This clone has just one count. This chain links TRBV18 with TRBJ2-1; tentative D call: TRBD2 (5 bases). CDR1 and CDR2 from the germline V gene are KGHSH and LQKENI. The CDR3 length is 17 residues. Deletions cut 3 bases from V and 4 bases from J, with 19 bases between. The CDR3 sequence is CASSPARGAGSYNEQFF. The DNA for the CDR3 is TGTGCCAGCTCACCCGCCCGGGGTGCGGGTTCTTACAATGAGCAGTTCTTC.

The chain uses TRBV7-9 and TRBJ2-2; D is perhaps TRBD2 (5 bases). V shed 0 bases and J shed 7 bases, with 15 bases lying between them. This CDR3 is 16 amino acids long. Germline lookup yields CDR1 SEHNR and CDR2 FQNEAQ (reference sequence). The chain's CDR3 is CASSLARVPDIGELFF. CDR3 in DNA: TGTGCCAGCAGCTTAGCGAGGGTTCCGGATATCGGGGAGCTGTTTTTT.

The CDR3 sequence is CSVPQQGETQYF. The CDR3 DNA reads TGCAGCGTTCCCCAGCAAGGAGAGACCCAGTACTTC. V gene TRBV29-1 combines with J gene TRBJ2-5; D is undetermined. V was trimmed by 5 bases and J by 4 bases, leaving 11 bases between them. Germline V gene lookup returns CDR1 SQVTM and CDR2 ANQGSEA. This CDR3 is built from 12 residues.

This chain links TRBV6-6 with TRBJ1-3; possible D gene TRBD1, 5 bases. The CDR3 loop spans 16 amino acids. Trimming took off 1 base at V and 4 bases at J, with 14 bases between the two ends. CDR1 and CDR2 from the germline V gene are MNHNY and SVGAGI (reference sequence). The CDR3 loop reads CASSYYPTGPGNTIYF. In nucleotides, the CDR3 is TGTGCCAGCAGTTACTACCCCACAGGTCCGGGAAACACCATATATTTT.

This rearrangement joins TRBV18 to TRBJ2-7, with TRBD1 matching 10 bases. CDR3 length: 14 amino acids. Germline V lookup: CDR1 KGHSH, CDR2 LQKENI. J was trimmed by 6 bases and V by 3 bases; bases with no gene match: 5. The CDR3 is CASSPGTGVGEQYF. The CDR3 coding sequence is TGTGCCAGCTCACCGGGGACAGGGGTTGGCGAGCAGTACTTC.